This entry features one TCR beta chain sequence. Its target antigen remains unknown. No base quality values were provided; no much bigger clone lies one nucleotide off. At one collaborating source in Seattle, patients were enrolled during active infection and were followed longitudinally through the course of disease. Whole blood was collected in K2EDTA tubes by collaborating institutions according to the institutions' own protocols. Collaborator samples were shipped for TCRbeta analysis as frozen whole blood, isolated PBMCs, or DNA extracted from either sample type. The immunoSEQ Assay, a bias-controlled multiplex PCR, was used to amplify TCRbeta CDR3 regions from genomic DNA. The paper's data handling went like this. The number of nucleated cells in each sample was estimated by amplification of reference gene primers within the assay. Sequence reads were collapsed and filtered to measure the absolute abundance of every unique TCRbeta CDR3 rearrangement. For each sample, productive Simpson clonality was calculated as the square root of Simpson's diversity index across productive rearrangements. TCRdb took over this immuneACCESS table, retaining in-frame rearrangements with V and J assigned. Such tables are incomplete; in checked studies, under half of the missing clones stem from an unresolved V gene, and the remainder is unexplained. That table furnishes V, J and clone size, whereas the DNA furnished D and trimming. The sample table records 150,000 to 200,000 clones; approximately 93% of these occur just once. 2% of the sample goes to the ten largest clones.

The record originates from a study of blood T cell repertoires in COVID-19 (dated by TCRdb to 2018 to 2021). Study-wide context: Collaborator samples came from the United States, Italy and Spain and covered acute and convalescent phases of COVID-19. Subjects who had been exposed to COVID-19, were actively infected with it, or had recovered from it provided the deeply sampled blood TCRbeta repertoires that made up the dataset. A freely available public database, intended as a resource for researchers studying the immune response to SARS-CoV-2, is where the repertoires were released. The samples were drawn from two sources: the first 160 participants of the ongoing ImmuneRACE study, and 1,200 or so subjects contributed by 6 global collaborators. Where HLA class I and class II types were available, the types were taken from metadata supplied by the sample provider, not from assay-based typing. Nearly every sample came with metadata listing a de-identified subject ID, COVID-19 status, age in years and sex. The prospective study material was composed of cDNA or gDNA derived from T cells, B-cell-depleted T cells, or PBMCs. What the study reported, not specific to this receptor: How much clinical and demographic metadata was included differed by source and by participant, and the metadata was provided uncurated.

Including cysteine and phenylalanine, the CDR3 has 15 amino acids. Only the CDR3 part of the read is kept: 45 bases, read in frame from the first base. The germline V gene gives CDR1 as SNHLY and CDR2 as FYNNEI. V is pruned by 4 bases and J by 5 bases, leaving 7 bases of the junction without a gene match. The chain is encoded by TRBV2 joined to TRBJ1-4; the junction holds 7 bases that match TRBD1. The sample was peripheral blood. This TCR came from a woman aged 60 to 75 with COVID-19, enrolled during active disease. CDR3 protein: CASSGWTGPNEKLFF. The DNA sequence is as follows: TGTGCCAGCAGTGGATGGACAGGACCAAATGAAAAACTGTTTTTT.